These 9 T cell receptor beta chains came from one sample sequenced in a study of shared clonotypes between healthy human individuals. Clones were sequenced by immunoSEQ multiplex PCR, and TCRdb holds only the in-frame ones, with some missing. In the table there are over a million clones, 97% to 99% of which are singletons. Sequencing was performed on naive CD4+ T cells sorted from blood. The subset is: CD45RA+ positively selected. These receptors were collected from a young man in good health.

The DNA of the CDR3 is TGTGCCTGCGGACAGATGAACACTGAAGCTTTCTTT. Translation: CACGQMNTEAFF. V and J are TRBV30 and TRBJ1-1; D is perhaps TRBD1 (6 bases). Trimming took 6 bases from V and 0 from J, leaving 8 bases between them. Germline V lookup: CDR1 GTSNPN, CDR2 SVGIG (reference sequence). CDR3 length: 12 residues.

This chain joins TRBV12-5 and TRBJ2-2, with D uncertain. The germline gives CDR1 LGHNT, CDR2 FRNRAP. The CDR3 length is 19 residues. V gave up 1 base and J gave up 8 bases, with 26 bases separating them. CDR3 in amino acids: CASGLAPRTNTPGGGELFF. The CDR3 region has the DNA TGTGCTAGTGGTTTGGCCCCCCGGACCAATACACCGGGTGGGGGGGAGCTGTTTTTT.

V is TRBV9 and J is TRBJ2-1; unclear D gene. From germline, CDR1 is SGDLS and CDR2 YYNGEE. Deletions cut 0 bases from V and 7 bases from J, with 11 bases between. This CDR3 contains 14 residues. CDR3 DNA sequence: TGTGCCAGCAGCGTAGGCCCAGCTTATAATGAGCAGTTCTTC. It specifies CASSVGPAYNEQFF.

The chain recombines TRBV5-6 with TRBJ2-7; no clear D. Trimming removed 0 bases at V and 0 bases at J, with 10 bases between. Germline V gene sequence: CDR1 SGHDT, CDR2 YYEEEE. The CDR3 is 15 amino acids. The CDR3 bases are TGTGCCAGCAGCTTGGTGGGCGGCCCCTCCTACGAGCAGTACTTC. Residues: CASSLVGGPSYEQYF.

This chain uses TRBV19 with TRBJ1-1; D possibly corresponds to TRBD1 (5 bases). The CDR3 length is 16 residues. Germline lookup yields CDR1 LNHDA and CDR2 SQIVND (reference sequence). V lost 2 bases and J lost 2, with 15 bases in between. CDR3: CASSIYPRAINTEAFF. CDR3 sequence (DNA): TGTGCCAGTAGTATATACCCCAGGGCGATCAACACTGAAGCTTTCTTT.

CDR3 amino acids: CASSPDRAFRYTF. Here the CDR3 DNA reads TGCGCCAGCAGCCCGGACAGGGCCTTTCGCTACACCTTC. The genes are TRBV5-1 and TRBJ1-2, with 8 bases fitting TRBD1. Germline V gives CDR1 SGHRS, CDR2 YFSETQ. The CDR3 covers 13 residues. V was clipped by 4 bases and J by 9 bases; unmatched bases: 8.

This chain joins TRBV2 and TRBJ2-7; D uncertain. This CDR3 has 14 residues. Trimming left V 8 bases short and J 3 bases short, with 17 bases between. Germline V gene sequence: CDR1 SNHLY, CDR2 FYNNEI. CDR3 coding DNA: TGTGCCAGCGCCTTCTTGACACCCATCTACGAGCAGTACTTC. It encodes CASAFLTPIYEQYF.

V gene TRBV30 combines with J gene TRBJ1-1; a possible D gene is TRBD1 (6 bases). CDR1 and CDR2 (germline): GTSNPN, SVGIG (reference sequence). V lost 0 bases, J lost 5 bases, and 22 bases lay in between. CDR3 length equals 17 residues. The CDR3 bases are TGTGCCTGGAGTGTCCCCCGCAGGGGCGTAGGGTGGACTGAAGCTTTCTTT. Amino acids: CAWSVPRRGVGWTEAFF.

The chain links TRBV21-1 to TRBJ2-1; whether TRBD1, the table's D call, matches the DNA was not checked. TRBV21-1 constitutes a pseudogene. This CDR3 contains 14 residues. CDR3 coding DNA: TGTGCCAGCATTAGGGGGACAGGGAACAATGAGCAGTTCTTC. Translated, it gives CASIRGTGNNEQFF.